The clone carrying this T cell receptor beta chain has only a few counts. The entry originates in a study of blood T cells in healthy people across ages. A J-beta primer mix and a sample-barcoded 5' primer were used in a second PCR of roughly 6 to 12 cycles. TCRdb re-called the 5' RACE reads through MiXCR, storing one row per CDR3 protein. The table has 1.2 million to 1.5 million distinct CDR3 sequences, approximately 59% seen once; the top ten hold more than 6%. Sequenced: blood. The origin of this receptor is a man younger than 30 in good health.

CDR3 protein: CASSPGLGQGLSNYGYTF. The CDR3 region has the DNA TGCGCCAGCAGCCCGGGGCTGGGACAGGGACTTTCTAACTATGGCTACACCTTC. The V gene is TRBV5-1, the J gene TRBJ1-2; 9 bases line up with TRBD1. The V gene's germline CDR1 is SGHRS and CDR2 YFSETQ. The CDR3 contains 18 residues. With 4 bases clipped from V and 0 bases from J, the junction kept 13 bases outside the gene matches.